This TCR beta chain was profiled in a study of T cell responses to AZD1222 COVID-19 vaccine. V was pared by 1 base and J by 4 bases, with 7 bases between. The CDR3 is 13 amino acids. CDR1 is LNHDA and CDR2 is SQIVND in the germline V gene (reference sequence). Study outcomes and limitations: Clonal diversity was possibly underestimated, and white British individuals and females predominated among donors.

Assay used: immunoSEQ multiplex PCR; TCRdb lists only in-frame clones, some missing. In the table there are about 190,000 clones, approximately 92% of which are singletons. Comments on this clone: Its specificity is not known.

The sequencing used peripheral blood, collected on day 0 of AZD1222 vaccination. The receptor's source is an adult in good health. V usage is TRBV19 and J usage is TRBJ1-2; unclear D gene. DNA for the CDR3: TGTGCCAGTAGTATAGTAGGCAGCTATGGCTACACCTTC. This translates into CASSIVGSYGYTF.